This T cell receptor (beta chain) derives from a study of blood T cell repertoires in COVID-19. Germline lookup yields CDR1 WSHSY and CDR2 SAAADI. This CDR3 is built from 14 residues. V trimming: 2 bases; J trimming: 4 bases; junction bases outside the gene matches: 5. Using immunoSEQ multiplex PCR, the repertoire was profiled, and TCRdb retains in-frame clones only, with some absent. This table holds approximately 470,000 clones, around 90% found once. The receptor comes from a young woman who had recovered from COVID-19. The chain recombines TRBV10-2 with TRBJ2-7; 7 bases fit TRBD1. The sequenced material came from PBMCs or T cells enriched from blood (not recorded which). CDR3 loop: CASSELGQLYEQYF. The CDR3 coding sequence is TGCGCCAGCAGTGAGCTGGGACAGCTTTACGAGCAGTACTTC.